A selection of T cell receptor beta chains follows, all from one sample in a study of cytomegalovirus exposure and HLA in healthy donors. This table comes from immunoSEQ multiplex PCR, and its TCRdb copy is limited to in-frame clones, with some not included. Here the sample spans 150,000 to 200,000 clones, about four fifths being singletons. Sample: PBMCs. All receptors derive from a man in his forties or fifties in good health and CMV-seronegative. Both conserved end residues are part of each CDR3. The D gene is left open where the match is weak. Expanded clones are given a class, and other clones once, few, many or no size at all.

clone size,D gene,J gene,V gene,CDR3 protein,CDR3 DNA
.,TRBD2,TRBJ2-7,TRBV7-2,CASSEGLAPNYEQYF,TGTGCCAGCAGCGAGGGACTAGCGCCGAACTACGAGCAGTACTTC
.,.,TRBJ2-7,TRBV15,CATSRDWGGYEQYF,TGTGCCACCAGCAGAGATTGGGGAGGCTACGAGCAGTACTTC
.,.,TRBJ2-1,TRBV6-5,CASSYRGFEQFF,TGTGCCAGCAGTTACAGGGGTTTTGAGCAGTTCTTC
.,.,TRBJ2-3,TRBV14,CASSQQGRGDTQYF,TGTGCCAGCAGCCAACAGGGGCGCGGGGATACGCAGTATTTT
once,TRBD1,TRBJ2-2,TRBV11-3,CASSRTGDRAGELFF,TGTGCCAGCAGCCGAACAGGGGATAGGGCCGGGGAGCTGTTTTTT
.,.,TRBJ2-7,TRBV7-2,CASSLVFSPGYEQYF,TGTGCCAGCAGCTTAGTTTTCTCCCCAGGCTACGAGCAGTACTTC
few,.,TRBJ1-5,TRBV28,CASSSGQLGNQPQHF,TGTGCCAGCAGTTCCGGACAGTTAGGAAATCAGCCCCAGCATTTT
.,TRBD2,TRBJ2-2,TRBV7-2,CASSSRLASTGELFF,TGTGCCAGCAGCTCCCGACTAGCCTCCACCGGGGAGCTGTTTTTT
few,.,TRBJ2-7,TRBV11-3,CASSLGRTYEQYF,TGTGCCAGCAGCTTAGGCAGGACCTACGAGCAGTACTTC
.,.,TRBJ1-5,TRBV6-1,CASSEERAVNQPQHF,TGTGCCAGCAGTGAAGAGAGGGCAGTCAATCAGCCCCAGCATTTT
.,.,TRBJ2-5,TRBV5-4,CASSSMPGQETQYF,TGTGCCAGCAGCTCCATGCCGGGGCAAGAGACCCAGTACTTC
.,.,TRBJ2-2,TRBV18,CASSPRSRNTGELFF,TGTGCCAGCTCACCCCGCTCGCGGAACACCGGGGAGCTGTTTTTT
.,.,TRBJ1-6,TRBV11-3,CASSPRLGTSPLHF,TGTGCCAGCAGCCCCCGACTAGGTACCTCACCCCTCCACTTT
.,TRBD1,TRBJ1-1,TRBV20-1,CSAKDRVEAFF,TGCAGTGCTAAGGACAGGGTTGAAGCTTTCTTT
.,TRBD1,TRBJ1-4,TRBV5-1,CASSVGQPNEKLFF,TGCGCCAGCAGCGTGGGACAGCCTAATGAAAAACTGTTTTTT
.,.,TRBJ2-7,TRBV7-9,CASSFMEVGEQYF,TGTGCCAGCAGCTTCATGGAGGTAGGCGAGCAGTACTTC
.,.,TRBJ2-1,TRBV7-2,CASSLTDFEQFF,TGTGCCAGCAGCTTAACCGACTTTGAGCAGTTCTTC
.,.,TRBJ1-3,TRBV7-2,CASSLRLGGEAGGNTIYF,TGTGCCAGCAGCTTACGGTTGGGCGGTGAGGCAGGGGGAAACACCATATATTTT
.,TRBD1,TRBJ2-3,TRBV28,CASSLGTGTDTQYF,TGTGCCAGCAGTTTAGGGACAGGCACAGATACGCAGTATTTT
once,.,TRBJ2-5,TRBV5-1,CASSLGHSQETQYF,TGCGCCAGCAGCTTGGGCCATAGTCAAGAGACCCAGTACTTC
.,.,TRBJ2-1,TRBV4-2,CASSLRLAQAFSAQNKNNEQFF,TGTGCCAGCAGCCTCCGGTTAGCGCAGGCCTTCTCCGCGCAAAATAAAAACAATGAGCAGTTCTTC
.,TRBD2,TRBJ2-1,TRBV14,CASSERLAGYNEQFF,TGTGCCAGCAGCGAGAGACTAGCGGGCTACAATGAGCAGTTCTTC
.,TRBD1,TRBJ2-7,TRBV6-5,CASSYSRQGAVYEQYF,TGTGCCAGCAGTTACTCCCGACAGGGGGCCGTATACGAGCAGTACTTC
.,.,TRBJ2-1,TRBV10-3,CAISDPGLRGNEQFF,TGTGCCATCAGTGACCCGGGACTCCGAGGGAATGAGCAGTTCTTC
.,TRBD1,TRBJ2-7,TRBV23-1,CASSQSREPPGQADYEQYF,TGCGCCAGCAGCCAATCCAGAGAGCCTCCGGGACAGGCTGACTACGAGCAGTACTTC
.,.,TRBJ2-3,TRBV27,CASSFRRITDTQYF,TGTGCCAGCAGTTTCCGGAGGATAACAGATACGCAGTATTTT
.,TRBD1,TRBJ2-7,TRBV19,CASSIEGAYEQYF,TGTGCCAGTAGTATCGAGGGGGCGTACGAGCAGTACTTC
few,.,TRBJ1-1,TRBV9,CASSGGRGNMNTEAFF,TGTGCCAGCAGCGGGGGGAGGGGCAACATGAACACTGAAGCTTTCTTT
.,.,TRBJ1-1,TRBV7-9,CASSPRTANTEAFF,TGTGCCAGCAGCCCACGGACAGCGAACACTGAAGCTTTCTTT
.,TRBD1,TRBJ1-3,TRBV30,CAFDTTGAGNTIYF,TGTGCCTTCGATACAACAGGGGCTGGAAACACCATATATTTT
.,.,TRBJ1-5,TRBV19,CASRPDRTNLNQPQHF,TGTGCCAGTAGACCCGACAGGACAAACCTCAATCAGCCCCAGCATTTT
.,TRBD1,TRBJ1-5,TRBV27,CASSLSQGANQPQHF,TGTGCCAGCAGTTTATCACAGGGGGCGAATCAGCCCCAGCATTTT
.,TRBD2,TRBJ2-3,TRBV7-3,CASAGGYTDTQYF,TGTGCCAGCGCCGGGGGGTACACAGATACGCAGTATTTT
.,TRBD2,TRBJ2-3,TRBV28,CASRVAGGQDTQYF,TGTGCCAGCAGGGTAGCGGGGGGGCAAGATACGCAGTATTTT
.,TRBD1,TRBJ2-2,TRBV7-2,CASSVQGAGNTGELFF,TGTGCCAGCAGCGTACAGGGGGCGGGGAACACCGGGGAGCTGTTTTTT
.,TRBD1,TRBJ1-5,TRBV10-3,CATTGFSNQPQHF,TGTGCCACGACAGGGTTCAGCAATCAGCCCCAGCATTTT
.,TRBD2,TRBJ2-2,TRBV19,CASSIRAGVSPGELFF,TGTGCCAGTAGTATCCGAGCGGGAGTCTCGCCCGGGGAGCTGTTTTTT